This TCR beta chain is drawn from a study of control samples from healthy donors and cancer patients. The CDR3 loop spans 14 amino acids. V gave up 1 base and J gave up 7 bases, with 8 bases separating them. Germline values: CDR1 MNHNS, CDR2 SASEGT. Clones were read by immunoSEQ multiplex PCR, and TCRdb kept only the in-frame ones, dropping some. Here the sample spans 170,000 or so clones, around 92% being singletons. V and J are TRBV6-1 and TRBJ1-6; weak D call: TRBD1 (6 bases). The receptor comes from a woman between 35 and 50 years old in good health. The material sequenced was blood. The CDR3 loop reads CASSEGDTNSPLHF. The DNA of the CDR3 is TGTGCCAGCAGTGAAGGGGACACAAATTCACCCCTCCACTTT.